Presented here are 21 T cell receptor beta chains from one specimen sequenced in a study of cytomegalovirus exposure and HLA in healthy donors. Vbeta (60) and Jbeta (13) primers were used in the PCR. Clones were read by immunoSEQ multiplex PCR, and TCRdb kept only the in-frame ones, dropping some. Of over 150,000 clones in the sample, roughly four fifths were seen once. The sample taken for sequencing was PBMCs. All receptors derive from a man aged 50-60 years in good health and CMV-seronegative.

The chain joins TRBV5-1 to TRBJ2-7; D unresolved. Germline CDR1 SGHRS, CDR2 YFSETQ. V was pared by 0 bases and J by 5 bases, with 6 bases between. CDR3 length: 12 residues. In DNA, the CDR3 is TGCGCCAGCAGCTTGGACAGAAACGAGCAGTACTTC. This translates into CASSLDRNEQYF. Drawing the rest from reference TRBV5-1 and TRBJ2-7, the complete variable domain is KAGVTQTPRYLIKTRGQQVTLSCSPISGHRSVSWYQQTPGQGLQFLFEYFSETQRNKGNFPGRFSGRQFSNSRSEMNVSTLELGDSALYLCASSLDRNEQYFGPGTRLTVT.

This clone was recorded only once. The chain's CDR3 is CASSLSWDRGNTIYF. The CDR3 DNA reads as TGTGCCAGCAGCTTGTCTTGGGACAGGGGAAACACCATATATTTT. The gene calls are TRBV5-5 and TRBJ1-3; TRBD1 matches at 8 bases. V shed 1 base and J 4 bases; nucleotides not matched to a gene: 4. The CDR3 has 15 amino acids. The germline gives CDR1 SGHKS, CDR2 YYEKEE (reference sequence).

The chain is built from TRBV5-6 and TRBJ2-3, with 14 bases fitting TRBD2. V gave up 1 base and J gave up 4 bases; unmatched junction bases: 5. The CDR3 is 17 residues long. Germline V gives CDR1 SGHDT, CDR2 YYEEEE. The CDR3, as DNA: TGTGCCAGCAGCTTGAGACTAGCGGGAGGGAAGGCAGATACGCAGTATTTT. Translated: CASSLRLAGGKADTQYF.

The chain uses TRBV4-1 and TRBJ2-3; 13 bases line up with TRBD2. The CDR3 consists of 18 residues. V shed 3 bases and J 5 bases; nucleotides not matched to a gene: 11. CDR1 MGHRA and CDR2 YSYEKL come from the germline V gene. CDR3 loop: CASSQGGLAGPRGDTQYF. CDR3 nucleotides: TGCGCCAGCAGCCAGGGGGGACTAGCGGGGCCCCGGGGAGATACGCAGTATTTT.

The J gene is TRBJ2-7, the V gene TRBV12-5; 9 nucleotides agree with TRBD1. V was pared by 5 bases and J by 2 bases, with 7 bases of the junction left unmatched. The germline V gene has CDR1 LGHNT and CDR2 FRNRAP. This CDR3 has 15 residues. The CDR3 region is CASGEGTGRPYEQYF. Written as DNA, the CDR3 is TGTGCTAGTGGTGAGGGGACAGGGAGGCCCTACGAGCAGTACTTC.

The J gene is TRBJ2-7, the V gene TRBV11-2; D gene uncertain. The CDR3 sequence is 13 residues long. Germline-derived CDR1 and CDR2 are SGHAT and FQNNGV. With 3 bases removed from V and 0 bases from J, the gap between germline ends came to 6 bases. This CDR3 is CASSLISSYEQYF. CDR3 in DNA: TGTGCCAGCAGCTTGATTAGCTCCTACGAGCAGTACTTC.

The chain has TRBV7-2 and TRBJ2-5, with 7 bases matching TRBD2. Germline V gene data show CDR1 as SGHTA and CDR2 as FQGNSA. This CDR3 is 13 amino acids long. V lost 1 base, J lost 10 bases, and 6 bases stayed unmatched. CDR3: CASSLGVAGDQYF. CDR3 nucleotide sequence: TGTGCCAGCAGCTTAGGGGTTGCGGGGGACCAGTACTTC.

V and J are TRBV11-3 and TRBJ2-2; D unclear. Trimming removed 5 bases at V and 5 bases at J, with 18 bases between. Germline V gene data show CDR1 as SGHNT and CDR2 as YENEEA. The CDR3 consists of 16 residues. The CDR3, as DNA: TGTGCCAGCAGCCTCTACAGCCCTGGTCGTACCGGGGAGCTGTTTTTT. The encoded protein is CASSLYSPGRTGELFF.

The chain carries TRBV4-2 and TRBJ2-7, with D possibly TRBD1 on 5 matching bases. The germline V gene encodes CDR1 LGHNA and CDR2 YNFKEQ. The CDR3 runs 15 residues. V was clipped by 0 bases and J by 3 bases, with 12 bases between them. This chain's CDR3 is CASSQDLGVDYEQYF. DNA for the CDR3: TGTGCCAGCAGCCAAGATCTAGGGGTCGACTACGAGCAGTACTTC.

This clone was detected once. The chain uses TRBV6-1 and TRBJ2-1; the D gene is possibly TRBD2 (5 bases). The germline V gene has CDR1 MNHNS and CDR2 SASEGT. The CDR3 runs 15 residues. Trimming removed 6 bases from V and 5 bases from J, with 17 bases in between. CDR3 DNA sequence: TGTGCCAGCAGGCCACTCTGGGGAGCCGACAATGAGCAGTTCTTC. The encoded protein is CASRPLWGADNEQFF.

The chain has TRBV4-2 and TRBJ2-2, with 9 positions matching TRBD2. The CDR3 consists of 17 residues. Germline CDR1 LGHNA, CDR2 YNFKEQ. Losses at the gene ends were 6 bases for V and 3 bases for J; bases not matched to a gene: 11. The CDR3 nucleotides read TGTGCCAGCAGAATGACTAGCGGAGGCTCGGACACCGGGGAGCTGTTTTTT. This sequence encodes CASRMTSGGSDTGELFF.

V and J are TRBV7-9 and TRBJ2-3; 9 bases fit TRBD2. Germline CDR1 and CDR2: SEHNR and FQNEAQ (reference sequence). V lost 3 bases, J lost 2 bases, and 6 bases stayed unmatched. CDR3 length equals 16 residues. CDR3 protein: CASSFRAGGPTDTQYF. The CDR3 region has the DNA TGTGCCAGCAGCTTTCGAGCGGGGGGTCCCACAGATACGCAGTATTTT.

Only one count was recorded for this clone. The chain couples TRBV4-3 to TRBJ1-2; D perhaps matches TRBD1 (5 bases). CDR1 is LGHNA and CDR2 is YSLEER in the germline V gene. The germline V and J ends were trimmed by 0 bases and 4 bases, with 15 bases remaining between them. This CDR3 has 16 residues. This CDR3 is CASSQDRGRRFYGYTF. Here the CDR3 DNA reads TGCGCCAGCAGCCAAGATCGGGGGAGACGGTTCTATGGCTACACCTTC.

The CDR3 nucleotides are TGTGCCAGCAGTAGCGGGAGTTCCTACAATGAGCAGTTCTTC. This gives the protein CASSSGSSYNEQFF. The chain is built from TRBV6-6 and TRBJ2-1, with 8 bases fitting TRBD2. Trimming at V came to 5 bases and at J to 1 base, leaving 1 base not matched to a gene. The CDR3 sequence is 14 residues long. Germline V gene lookup returns CDR1 MNHNY and CDR2 SVGAGI (reference sequence).

The J gene is TRBJ1-2, the V gene TRBV7-2; D is ambiguous. Germline V lookup: CDR1 SGHTA, CDR2 FQGNSA. V lost 1 base and J 8 bases, leaving 8 bases between the germline ends. The CDR3 consists of 12 residues. The CDR3 region is CASSLDSYGYTF. The CDR3 DNA sequence: TGTGCCAGCAGCTTAGACAGTTACGGCTACACCTTC.

This chain uses TRBV28 with TRBJ2-2, with 8 bases fitting TRBD2. CDR1 and CDR2 from the germline V gene are MDHEN and SYDVKM. The CDR3 extends over 14 amino acids. V lost 5 bases to trimming and J lost 6 bases; unmatched junction nucleotides: 5. In nucleotides, the CDR3 is TGTGCCAGCAGTCAGACTAGCGCAGCCGGGGAGCTGTTTTTT. Protein: CASSQTSAAGELFF.

This clone has just a few counts. The chain has TRBV6-6 and TRBJ1-1; D perhaps matches TRBD1 (5 bases). This CDR3 spans 14 amino acids. Germline CDR1 reads MNHNY; CDR2 reads SVGAGI (reference sequence). V was shortened by 2 bases and J by 1 base, with 8 bases between the two germline ends. CDR3 coding DNA: TGTGCCAGCAGTTACGGACACCCGAACACTGAAGCTTTCTTT. Translated: CASSYGHPNTEAFF.

This clone has a handful of counts. The rearrangement links TRBV5-5 to TRBJ1-1; D is perhaps TRBD1 (6 bases). Trimming took 2 bases from V and 4 from J, leaving 15 bases between them. The CDR3 is made up of 15 amino acids. CDR1 and CDR2 (germline): SGHKS, YYEKEE (reference sequence). CDR3 sequence: CASSFGQFGVTEAFF. CDR3 coding DNA: TGTGCCAGCAGCTTCGGACAGTTCGGGGTCACTGAAGCTTTCTTT.

This clone has more than one count but fewer than ten. The chain recombines TRBV5-8 with TRBJ2-4; D remains ambiguous. V lost 5 bases to trimming and J lost 6 bases, with 9 bases between them. From germline, CDR1 is SGHTS and CDR2 YDEGEE. CDR3 length: 12 residues. For the CDR3, the DNA is TGTGCCAGCAGTGGGCAGCTAAACATTCAGTACTTC. Translated: CASSGQLNIQYF.

The chain combines TRBV11-3 with TRBJ1-1; 11 bases are shared with TRBD1. The germline gives CDR1 SGHNT, CDR2 YENEEA. This CDR3 region has 16 residues. The trim removed 5 bases at V and 5 bases at J, leaving 10 bases unmatched. The CDR3 is CASSKEGGTGGTEAFF. The CDR3 DNA reads as TGTGCCAGCAGCAAAGAAGGAGGGACAGGGGGAACTGAAGCTTTCTTT.

This clone was found once. The rearrangement uses TRBV2 and TRBJ2-1; the D gene is possibly TRBD2 (6 bases). The germline CDR1 and CDR2 sequences are SNHLY and FYNNEI. The V end lost 8 bases, the J end lost 5 bases, and 13 bases lay between the germline ends. The CDR3 is 13 amino acids. The CDR3 DNA sequence: TGTGCCAGCCGGGAGAACGGAGACAATGAGCAGTTCTTC. Translating gives CASRENGDNEQFF.